The sequence of this TCR beta chain was determined in a study of blood T cells in healthy people across ages. Notes on the study in general: Estimates drawn from one million T cells were deemed to understate diversity.

As to this clonotype: Its target is unknown.

Germline V lookup: CDR1 LNHNV, CDR2 YYDKDF (reference sequence). V lost 5 bases and J lost 13, with 21 bases in between. The CDR3 is made up of 14 amino acids. Isolation of PBMCs gave at least 7 million cells per sample. PCR was performed a second time for about 6 to 12 cycles using a sample-barcoded 5' primer and a J-beta primer mix. Individual samples furnished no less than 3 million CDR3-containing paired-end reads apiece. A single record per CDR3 protein comes from TCRdb applying MiXCR to the 5' RACE reads. The table shows 1.8 million or so distinct CDR3 sequences, with about two fifths occurring only once.

This chain joins TRBV15 and TRBJ2-4, with D maybe TRBD1 (6 bases). Sequencing was carried out using blood. This TCR was recovered from a human donor in good health. CDR3 in amino acids: CATSEDRQSMEQYF. In nucleotides, the CDR3 is TGTGCCACCAGCGAGGACAGACAATCTATGGAGCAGTACTTC.